The following is a T cell receptor (beta chain) sequence with its context. From germline, CDR1 is SGHNT and CDR2 YENEEA. The CDR3 has 13 amino acids. Trimming pared 5 bases from V and 3 bases from J, leaving 10 bases between. Participants' reported clinical history set cohort assignment. In the original processing: Amplification of reference gene primers provided the estimated nucleated cell counts. Only in-frame clones appear in the TCRdb table, and some are missing; sequencing was by immunoSEQ multiplex PCR. The V and J calls and the clone size are those of that table, but D and trimming were determined from the DNA. The table has a few hundred thousand clones, approximately 85% seen once. This sample is part of a study of blood T cell repertoires in COVID-19. Overall study: From T cells, B-cell-depleted T cells, or PBMCs came the material, which was cDNA or gDNA.

The clonotype comes from a woman aged 25 to 39 who had recovered from COVID-19. The chain has TRBV11-3 and TRBJ1-1, with D possibly matching TRBD1 (6 bases). The sample comprised PBMCs or T cells enriched from blood (not recorded which). CDR3 nucleotides: TGTGCCAGCAGCCGTCACAGGGACACTGAAGCTTTCTTT. This encodes CASSRHRDTEAFF.